This T cell receptor (beta chain) is from a study of primary melanoma T cells and metastatic recurrence (dated by TCRdb to the early 2020s). About the study as a whole: The cohort consisted of some 210 primary melanomas of stage T2 to T4, each more than 1 mm thick. The sequencing-derived T-cell fraction was compared with histopathological grading of tumor-infiltrating lymphocytes. The T-cell fraction measured by TCR beta sequencing was weighed against progression-free survival, the clinical outcome chosen for the comparison. Whether patient outcome could be predicted by T-cell fraction and T-cell repertoire clonality in primary melanoma tumors was the question this study put to the test.

Sequences SGHVS (CDR1) and FNYEAQ (CDR2) are obtained from the germline V gene. V trim: 4 bases; J trim: 2 bases; unmatched bases: 3. The cysteine opens and the phenylalanine closes a CDR3 of 15 amino acids. Left in the record is the CDR3 DNA by itself, 45 bases read in frame from the first base. The patients had surgically resected primary melanoma that was considered potentially curable but at risk of metastatic recurrence. Library preparation used the immunoSEQ multiplex PCR assay. Primary melanoma tumor tissue underwent high-throughput sequencing of the T-cell receptor beta chain. In the original analysis: Repertoire analyses included TCRB CDR3 sharing between samples and the distribution of insertions and deletions. A gradient-boosted model ranked how well the T-cell fraction predicted outcome compared with histopathological variables. TCRdb retrieved this table from immuneACCESS and kept in-frame rearrangements only. Not all clones are present; in checked studies, unresolved V genes account for under half, and no reason is known for the remainder. V and J calls and clone size are copied from that table; D and trimming were computed from the DNA. For this sample there are roughly 2,900 clones; roughly four fifths appear just once. In total, the top ten clones hold around 21% of the sample.

Notes on this clone: The antigen it recognizes is unknown. Base-call qualities are not available, and no considerably larger clone is one nucleotide away.

General conclusions and limits of the study: Compared with adding any other histopathological variable to tumor thickness, adding T-cell fraction reportedly produced a bigger improvement in progression-free survival prediction. Progression-free survival was reportedly predicted by the tumor T-cell fraction independently of age, mitotic rate, ulceration and thickness. An effective T-cell-mediated antitumor response in primary melanoma was framed by the authors only as a suggestion, not a demonstrated mechanism. Protection appeared to be conferred by a T-cell fraction above 20% regardless of ulceration status, mitotic rate or nodal disease.

The clonotype originates from a human donor with melanoma. The material sequenced was melanoma tumor tissue. The rearrangement combines TRBV7-6 with TRBJ2-1, with 9 bases aligning to TRBD2. The CDR3 corresponds to CASSSGGGAYNEQFF. The base sequence is TGTGCCAGCAGCTCAGGCGGGGGGGCCTACAATGAGCAGTTCTTC.